Below, 19 T cell receptor beta chains from the same sample are listed, as sequenced in a study of graft-versus-host responses after intestinal transplantation. Tissue from the graft was processed to free its intraepithelial and lamina propria lymphocytes. Sequencing used immunoSEQ multiplex PCR; TCRdb keeps in-frame clones, though not all of them. The sample shows a few thousand clones, about four fifths of them seen only once. The sequencing here drew on ileum tissue, taken about 18 weeks after intestinal transplantation. The receptors shown here come from a human patient who received an intestinal transplant, so some T cells may come from the graft donor.

The V gene is TRBV4-1, the J gene TRBJ2-2, with a weak D call TRBD1 (5 bases). CDR1 is MGHRA, CDR2 YSYEKL, per germline. This CDR3 is built from 15 residues. The V end was cut by 4 bases, the J end by 0 bases, with 9 bases between. The CDR3 DNA is TGCGCCAGCAGCCTCTCGACAGCGAACACCGGGGAGCTGTTTTTT. The encoded protein is CASSLSTANTGELFF.

V and J are TRBV19 and TRBJ2-5, with 8 bases identical to TRBD2. The end of the DNA fits TRBJ2-7 better, so the J call may be wrong. The CDR3 runs to 14 residues. In germline, CDR1 is LNHDA, CDR2 SQIVND (reference sequence). The CDR3 coding sequence is TGTGCCAGTCAACCCGGGGGGGCCGCCTACGAGCAGTACTTC. Its translation is CASQPGGAAYEQYF.

This clone was observed a single time. The chain carries TRBV19 and TRBJ1-1; perhaps TRBD1 as D (5 bases). CDR1 is LNHDA, CDR2 SQIVND, per germline (reference sequence). The V gene lost 0 bases and the J gene lost 3 bases, with 17 bases spanning the gap. This CDR3 is built from 17 residues. The chain's CDR3 is CASSIDHQGRADTEAFF. The DNA of the CDR3 is TGTGCCAGTAGTATAGATCATCAGGGCAGGGCGGACACTGAAGCTTTCTTT.

The chain uses TRBV4-1 and TRBJ2-1, with D possibly matching TRBD1 (5 bases). Trimming shortened V by 3 bases and J by 0 bases, and 12 bases separated the two germline ends. This CDR3 spans 16 amino acids. Germline V gene lookup returns CDR1 MGHRA and CDR2 YSYEKL. In DNA, the CDR3 is TGCGCCAGCAGCCACACACAGGTCAACTCCTACAATGAGCAGTTCTTC. Encoded protein: CASSHTQVNSYNEQFF.

Of note for this clone: At one end, the junction sequence differs from germline, possibly due to a read error. The chain uses TRBV29-1 and TRBJ2-5; D possibly corresponds to TRBD2 (5 bases). The germline CDR1 and CDR2 sequences are SQVTM and ANQGSEA. The length of the CDR3 is 14 residues. The CDR3 DNA reads as TGCAGCGTCCCCCTAGCTGGGTACCAAGGGACCCAGTACTTC. Translation: CSVPLAGYQGTQYF. The full variable domain, its missing parts supplied by reference TRBV29-1 and TRBJ2-5, is SAVISQKPSRDICQRGTSLTIQCQVDSQVTMMFWYRQQPGQSLTLIATANQGSEATYESGFVIDKFPISRPNLTFSTLTVSNMSPEDSSIYLCSVPLAGYQGTQYFGPGTRLLVL.

The chain links TRBV9 to TRBJ2-5; possibly TRBD1 for D (5 bases). CDR1 and CDR2 (germline): SGDLS, YYNGEE. The ends were cut back, 4 bases at V and 4 bases at J, with 20 bases in the middle. CDR3 length: 16 amino acids. This chain's CDR3 is CASSTGKPYWGETQYF. CDR3 bases: TGTGCCAGCAGCACAGGAAAGCCCTACTGGGGAGAGACCCAGTACTTC.

The chain links TRBV14 to TRBJ1-2; D is perhaps TRBD1 (5 bases). The CDR3 totals 14 residues. V was cut by 4 bases and J by 7 bases, with 16 bases left in between. Germline V CDR1 and CDR2: SGHDN, FVKESK. The CDR3 is CASSLTGQGGGYTF. CDR3 in DNA: TGTGCCAGCAGCCTCACTGGGCAGGGAGGTGGCTACACCTTC. Complete variable domain (other parts from reference TRBV14 and TRBJ1-2): EAGVTQFPSHSVIEKGQTVTLRCDPISGHDNLYWYRRVMGKEIKFLLHFVKESKQDESGMPNNRFLAERTGGTYSTLKVQPAELEDSGVYFCASSLTGQGGGYTFGSGTRLTVV.

The genes are TRBV7-6 and TRBJ2-5, with 7 bases aligning to TRBD2. V lost 2 bases and J lost 9; bases outside the gene matches: 9. CDR1 and CDR2 from the germline V gene are SGHVS and FNYEAQ. This CDR3 is 14 amino acids long. CDR3 protein: CASSLRTPAGAQYF. The CDR3 region has the DNA TGTGCCAGCAGCTTACGAACCCCTGCGGGGGCCCAGTACTTC.

Points on this clone: Other DNA sequences in this specimen translate into the identical CDR3. V and J are TRBV7-9 and TRBJ2-5; tentatively, D is TRBD1 or TRBD2 (6 bases each). The germline V gene encodes CDR1 SEHNR and CDR2 FQNEAQ (reference sequence). The CDR3 loop spans 19 amino acids. With 1 base removed from V and 3 bases from J, the gap between germline ends came to 24 bases. CDR3 protein: CASSLVGAGRPADEETQYF. The CDR3 bases are TGTGCCAGCAGCTTAGTGGGGGCGGGGAGGCCCGCCGATGAAGAGACCCAGTACTTC.

The rearrangement links TRBV12-2 to TRBJ2-7; the table's D call, TRBD1, has no DNA check behind it. TRBV12-2 is a listed pseudogene. The CDR3 contains 16 residues. The CDR3 reads CASRLAYRASSYEQYF. CDR3 DNA: TGTGCAAGTCGCTTAGCTTACAGGGCTAGCTCCTACGAGCAGTACTTC.

This chain uses TRBV6-6 with TRBJ2-5; a possible D gene is TRBD2 (5 bases). This CDR3 is built from 14 residues. Germline CDR1 MNHNY, CDR2 SVGAGI (reference sequence). Trimming stripped 0 bases from V and 5 bases from J, with 10 bases between. The CDR3 loop is CASSYSGVRETQYF. For the CDR3, the DNA is TGTGCCAGCAGTTACTCGGGAGTTCGGGAGACCCAGTACTTC.

The chain is built from TRBV5-1 and TRBJ2-3; D is ambiguous. The ends were cut back, 0 bases at V and 4 bases at J, with 9 bases in the middle. Germline CDR1 and CDR2: SGHRS and YFSETQ. The CDR3 sequence is 14 residues long. CDR3 DNA: TGCGCCAGCAGCTTGGCCATAGCCTCAGATACGCAGTATTTT. Residues: CASSLAIASDTQYF.

This sequence joins TRBV6-1 and TRBJ1-5, with D maybe TRBD1 (5 bases). This CDR3 contains 14 residues. Deletions cut 0 bases from V and 7 bases from J, with 10 bases between. Per the germline V gene, CDR1 is MNHNS and CDR2 is SASEGT. CDR3: CASSEADTVQPQHF. CDR3 bases: TGTGCCAGCAGTGAAGCGGACACAGTACAGCCCCAGCATTTT.

This chain uses TRBV6-1 with TRBJ2-1, with 12 positions matching TRBD2. The CDR3 is made up of 15 amino acids. J was trimmed by 8 bases and V by 8 bases; bases with no gene match: 10. From germline, CDR1 is MNHNS and CDR2 SASEGT. The CDR3 bases are TGTGCCAGCGGAAAAACTAGCGGGGGGATTGATGAGCAGTTCTTC. Its protein product is CASGKTSGGIDEQFF.

This clone was counted between two and nine times. The chain uses TRBV5-5 and TRBJ2-1, with D unclear. V was cut by 2 bases and J by 0 bases, with 9 bases left in between. The CDR3 is made up of 15 amino acids. Germline CDR1 reads SGHKS; CDR2 reads YYEKEE (reference sequence). This CDR3 is CASSFMEGSYNEQFF. The CDR3 DNA follows: TGTGCCAGCAGCTTCATGGAAGGCTCCTACAATGAGCAGTTCTTC.

This clone was picked up one time. The rearrangement links TRBV10-3 to TRBJ2-4, with TRBD2 as a possible D gene (5 bases). V lost 4 bases to trimming and J lost 2 bases, with 12 bases between them. This CDR3 is 15 amino acids long. Germline assignment: CDR1 ENHRY and CDR2 SYGVKD. CDR3 coding DNA: TGTGCCATCAGTGGGCCAGCGGAATCCAAAAACATTCAGTACTTC. Translating gives CAISGPAESKNIQYF.

The chain has TRBV7-9 and TRBJ2-1; D is unresolved. In germline, CDR1 is SEHNR, CDR2 FQNEAQ (reference sequence). Trimming took off 1 base at V and 0 bases at J, with 19 bases between the two ends. The CDR3 extends over 19 amino acids. The CDR3 nucleotides are TGTGCCAGCAGCTTAGACCCGACTCTACGGATTAGCTCCTACAATGAGCAGTTCTTC. This encodes CASSLDPTLRISSYNEQFF.

The chain recombines TRBV28 with TRBJ2-7; 10 bases map to TRBD2. The V and J ends lost 1 base and 3 bases, in that order; junction bases with no gene match: 12. The germline V gene encodes CDR1 MDHEN and CDR2 SYDVKM. The CDR3 sequence is 18 residues long. The CDR3 DNA sequence: TGTGCCAGCAGTTTATCCCTAGCGGGAGCGGTCTTAAGCTACGAGCAGTACTTC. It translates to CASSLSLAGAVLSYEQYF.

J is TRBJ2-5 and V is TRBV27, with 8 positions matching TRBD1. The germline gives CDR1 MNHEY, CDR2 SMNVEV (reference sequence). This CDR3 is 14 amino acids long. The trim removed 4 bases at V and 1 base at J, leaving 2 bases unmatched. DNA of the CDR3: TGTGCCAGCAGTTGGACAGGGACCCAAGAGACCCAGTACTTC. Its protein is CASSWTGTQETQYF.